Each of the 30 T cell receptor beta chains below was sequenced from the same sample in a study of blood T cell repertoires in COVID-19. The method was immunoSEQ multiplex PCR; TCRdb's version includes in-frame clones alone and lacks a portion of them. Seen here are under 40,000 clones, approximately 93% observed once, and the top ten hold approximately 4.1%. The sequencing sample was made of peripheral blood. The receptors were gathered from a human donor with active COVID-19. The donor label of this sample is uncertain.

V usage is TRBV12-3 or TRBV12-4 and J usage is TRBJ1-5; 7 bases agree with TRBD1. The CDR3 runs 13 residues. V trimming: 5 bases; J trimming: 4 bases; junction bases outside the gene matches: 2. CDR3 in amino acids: CASSLDRNQPQHF. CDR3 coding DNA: TGTGCCAGCAGTCTGGACAGGAATCAGCCCCAGCATTTT.

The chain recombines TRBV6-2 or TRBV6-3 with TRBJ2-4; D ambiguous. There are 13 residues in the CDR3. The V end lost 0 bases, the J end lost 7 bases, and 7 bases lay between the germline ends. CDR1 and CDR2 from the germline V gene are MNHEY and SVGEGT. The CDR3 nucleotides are TGTGCCAGCAGTTACTCCGGGTGGAACATTCAGTACTTC. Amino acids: CASSYSGWNIQYF.

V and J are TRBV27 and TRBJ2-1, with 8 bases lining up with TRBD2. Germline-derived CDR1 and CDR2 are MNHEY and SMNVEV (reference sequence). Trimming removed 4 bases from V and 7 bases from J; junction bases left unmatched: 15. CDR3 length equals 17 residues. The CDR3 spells CASSSKGVAGGLNEQFF. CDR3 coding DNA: TGTGCCAGCAGTTCCAAAGGGGTGGCGGGAGGTTTAAATGAGCAGTTCTTC.

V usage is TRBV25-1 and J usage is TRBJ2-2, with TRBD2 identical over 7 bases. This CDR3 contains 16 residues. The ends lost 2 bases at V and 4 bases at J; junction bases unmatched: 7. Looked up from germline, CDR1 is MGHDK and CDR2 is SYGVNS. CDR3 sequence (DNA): TGTGCCAGCAGTGAAACGGGGAGGGAGGGCACCGGGGAGCTGTTTTTT. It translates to CASSETGREGTGELFF. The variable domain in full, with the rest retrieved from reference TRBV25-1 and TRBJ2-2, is EADIYQTPRYLVIGTGKKITLECSQTMGHDKMYWYQQDPGMELHLIHYSYGVNSTEKGDLSSESTVSRIRTEHFPLTLESARPSHTSQYLCASSETGREGTGELFFGEGSRLTVL.

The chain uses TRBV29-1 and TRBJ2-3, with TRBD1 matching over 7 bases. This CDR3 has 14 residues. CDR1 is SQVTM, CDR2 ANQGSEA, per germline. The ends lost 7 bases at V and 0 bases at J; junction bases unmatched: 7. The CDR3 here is CSEGTASSTDTQYF. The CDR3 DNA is TGCAGCGAGGGGACAGCAAGTAGCACAGATACGCAGTATTTT.

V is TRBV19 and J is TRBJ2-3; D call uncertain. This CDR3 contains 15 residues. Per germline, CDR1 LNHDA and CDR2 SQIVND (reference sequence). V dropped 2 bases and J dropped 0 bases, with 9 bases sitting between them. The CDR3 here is CASSIMAESTDTQYF. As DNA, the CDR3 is TGTGCCAGTAGTATAATGGCAGAAAGCACAGATACGCAGTATTTT.

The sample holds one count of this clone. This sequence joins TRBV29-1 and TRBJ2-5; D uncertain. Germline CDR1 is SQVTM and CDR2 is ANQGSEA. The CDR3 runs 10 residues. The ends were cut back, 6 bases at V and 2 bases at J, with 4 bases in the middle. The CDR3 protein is CSVAQETQYF. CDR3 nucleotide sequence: TGCAGCGTAGCACAAGAGACCCAGTACTTC.

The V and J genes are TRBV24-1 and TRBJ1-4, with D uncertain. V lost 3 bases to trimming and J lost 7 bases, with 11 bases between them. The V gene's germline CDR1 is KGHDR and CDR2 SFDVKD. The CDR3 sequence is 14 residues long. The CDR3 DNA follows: TGTGCCACCAGTGATGCCAGGATTGGTGAAAAACTGTTTTTT. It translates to CATSDARIGEKLFF.

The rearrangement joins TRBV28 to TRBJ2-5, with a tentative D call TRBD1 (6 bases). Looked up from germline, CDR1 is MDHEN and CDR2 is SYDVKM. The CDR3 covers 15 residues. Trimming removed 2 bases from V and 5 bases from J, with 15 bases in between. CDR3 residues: CASSLGSGVVETQYF. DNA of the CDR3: TGTGCCAGCAGTTTAGGGTCAGGGGTAGTCGAGACCCAGTACTTC.

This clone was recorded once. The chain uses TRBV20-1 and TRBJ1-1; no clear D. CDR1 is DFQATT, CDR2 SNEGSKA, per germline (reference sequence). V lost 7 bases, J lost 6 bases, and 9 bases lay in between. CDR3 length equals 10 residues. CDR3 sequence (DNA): TGCAGTGGTCGTAGTCCTGAAGCTTTCTTT. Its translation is CSGRSPEAFF.

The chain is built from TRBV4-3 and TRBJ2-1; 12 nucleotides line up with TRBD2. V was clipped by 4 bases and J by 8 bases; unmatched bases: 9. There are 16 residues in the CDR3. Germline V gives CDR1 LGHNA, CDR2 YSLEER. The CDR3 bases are TGCGCCAGCAGCCGTACCTCTAGCGGGAGGGCCTATGAGCAGTTCTTC. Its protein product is CASSRTSSGRAYEQFF.

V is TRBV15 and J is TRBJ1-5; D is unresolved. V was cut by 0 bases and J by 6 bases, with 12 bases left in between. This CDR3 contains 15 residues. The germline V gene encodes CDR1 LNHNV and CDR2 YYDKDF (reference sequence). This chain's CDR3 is CATSREPRYGQPQHF. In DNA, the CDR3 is TGTGCCACCAGCAGAGAGCCCAGGTACGGTCAGCCCCAGCATTTT.

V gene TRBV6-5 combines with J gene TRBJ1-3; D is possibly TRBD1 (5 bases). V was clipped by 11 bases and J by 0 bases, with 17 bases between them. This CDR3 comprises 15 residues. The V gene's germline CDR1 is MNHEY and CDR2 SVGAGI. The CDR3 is CAVRRGLSSGNTIYF. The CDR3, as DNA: TGTGCCGTCCGACGGGGACTAAGCTCTGGAAACACCATATATTTT.

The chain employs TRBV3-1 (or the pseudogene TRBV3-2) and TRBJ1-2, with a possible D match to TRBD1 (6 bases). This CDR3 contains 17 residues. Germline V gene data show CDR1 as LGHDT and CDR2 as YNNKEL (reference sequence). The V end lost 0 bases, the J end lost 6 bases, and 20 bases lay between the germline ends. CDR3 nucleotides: TGTGCCAGCAGCCAAGATCCCCCAAATAAGGGGGGGGATGGCTACACCTTC. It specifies CASSQDPPNKGGDGYTF.

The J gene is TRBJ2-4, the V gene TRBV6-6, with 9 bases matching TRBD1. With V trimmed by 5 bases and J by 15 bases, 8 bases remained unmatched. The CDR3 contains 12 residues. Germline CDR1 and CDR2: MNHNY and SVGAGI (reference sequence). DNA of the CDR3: TGTGCCAGCAGTCCGACAGGGGGGCGCGTGTACTTC. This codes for CASSPTGGRVYF.

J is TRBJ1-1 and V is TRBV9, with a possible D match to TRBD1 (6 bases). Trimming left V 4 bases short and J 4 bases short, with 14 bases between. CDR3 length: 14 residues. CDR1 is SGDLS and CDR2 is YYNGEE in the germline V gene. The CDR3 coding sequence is TGTGCCAGCAGCCCTCAGACAGGCGGCACTGAAGCTTTCTTT. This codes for CASSPQTGGTEAFF.

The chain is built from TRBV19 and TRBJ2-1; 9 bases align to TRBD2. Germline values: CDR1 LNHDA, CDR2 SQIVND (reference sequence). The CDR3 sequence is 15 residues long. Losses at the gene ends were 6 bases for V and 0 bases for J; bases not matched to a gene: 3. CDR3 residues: CASRGLAYSYNEQFF. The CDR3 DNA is TGTGCCAGTAGGGGACTAGCTTACTCCTACAATGAGCAGTTCTTC.

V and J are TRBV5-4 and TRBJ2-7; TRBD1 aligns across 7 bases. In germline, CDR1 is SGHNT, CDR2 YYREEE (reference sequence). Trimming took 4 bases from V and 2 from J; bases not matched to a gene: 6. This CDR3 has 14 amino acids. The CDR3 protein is CASSPTGSTYEQYF. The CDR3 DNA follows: TGTGCCAGCAGCCCGACAGGGTCCACCTACGAGCAGTACTTC. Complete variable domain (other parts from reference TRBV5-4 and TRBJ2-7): ETGVTQSPTHLIKTRGQQVTLRCSSQSGHNTVSWYQQALGQGPQFIFQYYREEENGRGNFPPRFSGLQFPNYSSELNVNALELDDSALYLCASSPTGSTYEQYFGPGTRLTVT.

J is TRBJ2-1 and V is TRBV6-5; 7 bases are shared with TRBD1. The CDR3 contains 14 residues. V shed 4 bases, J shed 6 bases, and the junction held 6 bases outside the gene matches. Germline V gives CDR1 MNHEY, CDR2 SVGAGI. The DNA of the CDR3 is TGTGCCAGCAGTTTAGAGAGACAGGGCAATGAGCAGTTCTTC. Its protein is CASSLERQGNEQFF.

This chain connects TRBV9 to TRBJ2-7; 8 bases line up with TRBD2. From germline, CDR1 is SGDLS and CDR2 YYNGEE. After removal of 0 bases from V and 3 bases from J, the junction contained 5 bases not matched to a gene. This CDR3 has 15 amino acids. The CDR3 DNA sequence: TGTGCCAGCAGCGTAGGACGGGGGGGCATCTACGAGCAGTACTTC. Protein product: CASSVGRGGIYEQYF.

The CDR3 region is CASSEVQGASGYTF. Here the CDR3 DNA reads TGTGCCAGCAGTGAAGTGCAGGGGGCTAGTGGCTACACCTTC. The V gene is TRBV2, the J gene TRBJ1-2; 8 bases fit TRBD1. Trimming cost V 1 base and J 7 bases; bases outside gene matches: 5. Germline V gene sequence: CDR1 SNHLY, CDR2 FYNNEI. CDR3 length: 14 residues. The full variable domain, rest sourced from reference TRBV2 and TRBJ1-2, is EPEVTQTPSHQVTQMGQEVILRCVPISNHLYFYWYRQILGQKVEFLVSFYNNEISEKSEIFDDQFSVERPDGSNFTLKIRSTKLEDSAMYFCASSEVQGASGYTFGSGTRLTVV.

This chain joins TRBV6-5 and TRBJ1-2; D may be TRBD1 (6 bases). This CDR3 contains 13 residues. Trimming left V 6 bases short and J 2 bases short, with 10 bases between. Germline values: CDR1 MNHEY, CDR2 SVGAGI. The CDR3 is CASRQGTNYGYTF. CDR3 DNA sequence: TGTGCCAGCAGGCAGGGGACGAACTATGGCTACACCTTC.

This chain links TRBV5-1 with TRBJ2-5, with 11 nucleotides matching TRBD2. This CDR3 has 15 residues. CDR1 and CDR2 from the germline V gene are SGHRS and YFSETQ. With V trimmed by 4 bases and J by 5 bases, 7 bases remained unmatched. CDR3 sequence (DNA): TGCGCCAGCAGCCCCGGTTTAGCGGGAGGGGAGACCCAGTACTTC. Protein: CASSPGLAGGETQYF.

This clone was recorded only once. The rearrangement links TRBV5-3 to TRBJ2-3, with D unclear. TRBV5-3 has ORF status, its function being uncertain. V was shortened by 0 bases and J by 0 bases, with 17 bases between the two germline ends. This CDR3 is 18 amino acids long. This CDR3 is CARSLGIPLPSSTDTQYF. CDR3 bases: TGTGCCAGAAGCTTGGGTATCCCACTTCCCTCTAGCACAGATACGCAGTATTTT.

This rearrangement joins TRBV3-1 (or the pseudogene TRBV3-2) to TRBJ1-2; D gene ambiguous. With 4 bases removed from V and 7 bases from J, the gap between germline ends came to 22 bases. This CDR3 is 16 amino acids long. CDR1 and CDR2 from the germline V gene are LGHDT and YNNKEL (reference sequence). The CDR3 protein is CASSPTNPGSEGGYTF. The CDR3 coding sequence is TGTGCCAGCAGCCCTACCAACCCGGGCTCCGAGGGTGGCTACACCTTC.

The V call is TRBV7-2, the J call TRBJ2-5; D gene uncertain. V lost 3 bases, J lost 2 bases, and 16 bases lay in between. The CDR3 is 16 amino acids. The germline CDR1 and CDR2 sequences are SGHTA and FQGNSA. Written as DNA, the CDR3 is TGTGCCAGCAGCTTCTCCGGCGGCCGAGTACAAGAGACCCAGTACTTC. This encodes CASSFSGGRVQETQYF.

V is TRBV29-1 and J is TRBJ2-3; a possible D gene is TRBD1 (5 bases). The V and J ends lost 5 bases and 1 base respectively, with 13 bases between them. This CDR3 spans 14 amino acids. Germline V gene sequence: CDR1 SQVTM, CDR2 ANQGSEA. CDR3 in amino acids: CSVLRDLGTDTQYF. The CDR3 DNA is TGCAGCGTTCTCAGGGATCTTGGCACAGATACGCAGTATTTT.

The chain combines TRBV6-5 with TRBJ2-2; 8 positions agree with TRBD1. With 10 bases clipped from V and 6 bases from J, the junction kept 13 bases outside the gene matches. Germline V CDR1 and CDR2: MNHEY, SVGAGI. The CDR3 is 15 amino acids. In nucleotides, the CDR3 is TGTGCCAACTCCGCCGACAGGGGAAGTCCCGGGGAGCTGTTTTTT. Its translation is CANSADRGSPGELFF.

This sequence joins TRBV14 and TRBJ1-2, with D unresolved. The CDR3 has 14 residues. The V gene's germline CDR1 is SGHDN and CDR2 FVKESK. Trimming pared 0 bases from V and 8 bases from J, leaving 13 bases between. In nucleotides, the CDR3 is TGTGCCAGCAGCCAAGAATCGGCTCCAGGAGGCTACACCTTC. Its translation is CASSQESAPGGYTF.

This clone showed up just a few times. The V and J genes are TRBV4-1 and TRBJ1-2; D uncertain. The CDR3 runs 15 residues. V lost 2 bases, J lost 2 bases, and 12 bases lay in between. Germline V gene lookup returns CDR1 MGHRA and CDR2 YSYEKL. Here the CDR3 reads CASSQFAGLNYGYTF. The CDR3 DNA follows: TGCGCCAGCAGCCAATTCGCAGGTCTAAACTATGGCTACACCTTC.